The sequence of this TCR beta chain was determined in a study of cytomegalovirus exposure and HLA in healthy donors (dated by TCRdb to about 2017). Regarding the study in general: In an earlier analysis of 550 to 750 of the donors, approximately 300 Gb of sequence data and some 120 million unique TCR beta sequences from 150 million to 200 million T cells were reported. An early release that covered about 640 HLA-typed donors contained about 300 gigabases of sequencing data and 85 million to 100 million unique TCR sequences. Among the roughly 390 genotyped donors, approximately 76% belonged to the genetic ancestry cluster associated with self-reported Caucasian donors. The aim of the study was to test whether cataloging public T cell receptors could identify signatures of past pathogen exposure. The T cell repertoires of under 700 subjects were profiled by immunosequencing and related to cytomegalovirus serostatus. Along with the roughly 700-subject first cohort, a separate validation cohort of over 90 different subjects was used. To predict cytomegalovirus infection status, the study brought together high-throughput TCR immunosequencing, statistical association of individual TCRs with disease status, and machine learning. A later analysis re-analyzed previously published TCR beta repertoires from roughly 600 donors and added high-resolution HLA genotyping to study TCR occurrence patterns. Rather than drawing on any new phenotypic data, the later analysis identified candidate immune exposures from TCR beta sequences and the way those sequences occurred across donors. To decide whether each TCR beta V gene segment behaved as functional or pseudogenic, an earlier analysis of 587 of the donors relied on high-throughput TCR beta sequencing. Donor age, sex, ethnicity and CMV serostatus were compiled together with the repertoire data. A later genetic analysis used genome-wide SNP genotypes for about three fifths of the 666 donors, treating that subset as a discovery cohort. All discovery cohort repertoires had been generated on a single sequencing platform. Class I and class II HLA loci were covered by the typing at four-digit resolution. The number of typed donors differed by locus: roughly 629-640 for A, B, C, DRB1 and DQB1; 522 for DQA1; over 600 for DPA1; and 450 to 480 for DPB1. Four or five DR-DQ haplotypes were treated as single units for association and clustering because of strong linkage in the cohort. Among around 400 genotyped donors of the cohort, an average of around 250,000 unique TCR beta nucleotide sequences was sequenced per donor, of which roughly 17% were non-productive.

For this clone: Its antigen is not yet known. Base-call qualities are not available, and no considerably larger clone is one nucleotide away.

Libraries were constructed by the immunoSEQ multiplex PCR assay. The multiplex PCR relied on a mix of 60 forward primers for TCR Vbeta segments and 13 reverse primers for TCR Jbeta segments. Amplification of the CDR3 region of rearranged TCR beta genes was performed with a multiplex PCR assay on genomic DNA. The Illumina HiSeq System was used to sequence the amplified TCR beta libraries as 87-base-pair reads. The authors' pipeline ran thus. In a later analysis, roughly 80 million unique TCR beta chains were counted across the roughly 610 repertoires, and approximately 11 million of these chains were shared by at least two donors. To remove PCR and sequencing errors, raw reads were error-corrected and collapsed into unique sequences using a nearest-neighbor algorithm that merged closely related sequences. V, D and J gene segments were assigned by aligning CDR3 sequences to IMGT reference sequences. For a sequence to be retained, a match of at least six nucleotides was required to both a V gene segment and a J gene segment. A rearrangement counted as productive if the CDR3 had no stop codons and remained in frame with V and J, and every other rearrangement counted as non-productive. CDR3 was defined by IMGT convention, running from the second conserved V-encoded cysteine to the conserved J-encoded phenylalanine. The earlier analysis of around 640 of the donors excluded sequences that lacked an unambiguous match to a single V gene segment. An earlier analysis of 550 to 650 of the donors classified V segments as functional when productive rearrangements were above 56.7% and as segregating when the standard deviation between donors was above 5%. A statistical classification framework was built to diagnose cytomegalovirus status from the catalog of TCR beta chain sequences. V and J gene assignment, in a later analysis, came from comparing TCR nucleotide sequences with IMGT/GENE-DB human TR gene sequences. Using the TCRdist pipeline, a later analysis assigned CDR3 sequences along with most-parsimonious VDJ recombination scenarios. In a later analysis, every TCR beta chain was defined by the combination of its CDR3 amino acid sequence and its V-gene family, and reads without a unique V-gene family were dropped. In a later analysis, several hundred highly shared, low-generation-probability nucleotide sequences were removed to address suspected cross-contamination and a sequencing artifact. In a later analysis, a clonal expansion index was calculated for each public chain from normalized within-repertoire ranks of inferred template counts. In a later analysis, generation probabilities were computed using a VDJ recombination model fitted to out-of-frame rearrangements, and the results were checked against IGoR. A later analysis scored TCR-TCR, TCR-HLA and TCR-CMV co-occurrence with hypergeometric tests, applying a repertoire-size bias correction to TCR pairs. To estimate false discovery rates, a later analysis permuted the HLA or CMV assignments 20 times. In a later analysis, co-occurring TCRs were grouped using DBSCAN, with TCRdist sequence similarity added in when clustering inside HLA-allele-positive subsets. For co-occurrence clustering, repertoires with fewer than 30,000 or more than 120,000 public chains were excluded, along with about five repertoires with anomalous nucleotide sharing. TCRdb provides this immuneACCESS table in a form limited to in-frame rearrangements. Some clones are lacking; in checked studies, under half of them reflect an unresolved V gene, and why the rest are absent is not known. V, J and clone size are taken as reported in that table, and D and trimming were inferred from the DNA itself. In this sample the table shows about 160,000 clones, more than 65% of which occur a single time. Together, the top ten hold 6.3% of the sample.

In total, more than 500 healthy bone marrow donors made up the cohort. At the time of sampling, all cohort members were nominally healthy, though unrecorded immune exposures were likely present. The donor was CMV seropositive and belonged to the group of around 300 seropositive cohort members. Every donor gave a peripheral blood sample, and the peripheral blood mononuclear cells from that sample were used for TCR beta sequencing. Genomic DNA extraction from the blood cell samples was performed with the Qiagen DNeasy Blood Extraction Kit. The CDR3 has 12 amino acids, counting the end cysteine and phenylalanine. This entry keeps only the CDR3 DNA: 36 bases, framed from base 1. Looking up the germline V gene (reference sequence) yields CDR1 SEHNR and CDR2 FQNEAQ. The junction carries 8 bases between V and J, which are trimmed by 7 bases and 2 bases respectively. Study-wide conclusions, independent of this receptor: Because HLA typing was missing for some donors at each locus, association tests included only the typed subset. Several of the top co-occurrence clusters appeared to be linked to parvovirus B19, influenza, CMV and Epstein-Barr virus, according to a later analysis. Because the 87-base-pair reads could not distinguish some IMGT-functional V segments, including TRBV6-2 and TRBV6-3, those segments were excluded. In this cohort, only TCR beta chains were sequenced, and detectable features were limited by the absence of alpha or paired-chain data. In vitro tests confirmed that a few of the cytomegalovirus-associated TCR beta chains recognize cytomegalovirus antigens. A further reported finding was that TCR beta sequences accurately predicted the HLA-A and HLA-B alleles for most subjects in the first cohort. Broadly in line with IMGT annotations, most TCR beta V segments showed up in productive rearrangements about 87% or about 30% of the time in an earlier analysis of 450 to 600 of the donors. Assigning TCR associations to individual alleles was difficult when HLA alleles, especially DR and DQ, strongly co-occurred. While some public TCRs were present in many individuals, most TCR sequences turned up only very rarely across donors. Presence/absence analyses assumed roughly uniform sequencing depth across donors, an assumption that may not hold. In a later genetic analysis, a missense DCLRE1C variant was associated with V-gene and J-gene trimming of TCR beta chains, and the association was replicated in an independent cohort. A group of highly shared sequence variants was considered likely to be a technical artifact of the sequencing pipeline. The authors suggested that the approach could potentially be extended to other disease states and immunological phenotypes. Linkage disequilibrium might explain the correlated functional status among segregating V segments, but an unknown experimental factor could not be ruled out. A later analysis found that most CMV-associated TCR beta chains appeared HLA-restricted, with HLA associations seemingly driven largely by CMV exposure. According to a later genetic analysis, donors in an Asian-associated ancestry cluster had fewer N-insertions in productive TCRs than the roughly 660-donor mean. CMV serostatus was the only immune exposure information available for the cohort. In a later analysis, HLA-associated TCR beta chains showed more clonal expansion and lower generation probabilities than non-associated chains that were equally common. A later analysis found that TCR association rates varied across HLA loci, with DRB1 alleles showing the most associated TCRs and HLA-C alleles the fewest. Because counts were too low, 15 to 20 rarely observed V segments, including chromosome 9 orphons, were excluded from the earlier analysis of 587 of the donors. The study gave a list of more than 150 TCR beta chains associated with cytomegalovirus. A later analysis associated about 18,000 TCR beta sequences with specific HLA alleles at a false discovery rate of 0.05. The classifier was reported to diagnose cytomegalovirus status with high specificity and sensitivity in both the original cohort and the validation cohort.

Sequenced: PBMCs. This TCR came from a man aged 45-65 years in good health and CMV-seropositive. The chain is assembled from TRBV7-9 and TRBJ1-2; the D gene cannot be named for sure. The CDR3 is CASTHSNYGYTF. The nucleotide sequence reads as follows: TGTGCCAGCACCCACTCCAACTATGGCTACACCTTC.